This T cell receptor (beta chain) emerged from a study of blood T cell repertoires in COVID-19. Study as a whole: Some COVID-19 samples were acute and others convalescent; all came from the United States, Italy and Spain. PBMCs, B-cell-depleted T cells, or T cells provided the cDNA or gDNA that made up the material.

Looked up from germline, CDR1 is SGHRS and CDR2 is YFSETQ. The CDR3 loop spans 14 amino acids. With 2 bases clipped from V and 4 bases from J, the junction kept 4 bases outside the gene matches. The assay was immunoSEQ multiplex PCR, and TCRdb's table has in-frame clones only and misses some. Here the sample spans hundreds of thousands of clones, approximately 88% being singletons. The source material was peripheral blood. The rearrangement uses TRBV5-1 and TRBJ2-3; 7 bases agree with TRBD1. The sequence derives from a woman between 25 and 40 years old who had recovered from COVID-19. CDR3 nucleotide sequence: TGCGCCAGCAGCTTAGGACAGGCGGCAGATACGCAGTATTTT. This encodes CASSLGQAADTQYF.